Each of the 18 T cell receptor beta chains below was sequenced from the same sample in a study of cytomegalovirus exposure and HLA in healthy donors. The PCR made use of 60 Vbeta and 13 Jbeta primers. The protocol was immunoSEQ multiplex PCR, while the TCRdb copy is restricted to in-frame clones and leaves out a portion. The data contain about 160,000 clones, roughly 83% of them singletons. The sequenced sample consisted of PBMCs. The receptors were gathered from a boy aged 2 to 10 in good health and CMV-seronegative.

The chain combines TRBV5-5 with TRBJ1-3; 10 nucleotides match TRBD1. J gave up 1 base and V 3 bases, and 10 bases lay outside the gene matches. Looked up from germline, CDR1 is SGHKS and CDR2 is YYEKEE (reference sequence). The CDR3 covers 18 residues. The CDR3 loop is CASSSTGTGVFSGNTIYF. For the CDR3, the DNA is TGTGCCAGCAGCTCTACCGGGACAGGGGTATTTTCTGGAAACACCATATATTTT.

The rearrangement uses TRBV15 and TRBJ2-7, with 7 nucleotides matching TRBD1. The trim removed 5 bases at V and 3 bases at J, leaving 7 bases unmatched. CDR3 length equals 14 residues. The V gene's germline CDR1 is LNHNV and CDR2 YYDKDF (reference sequence). The CDR3 here is CATSLDREGYEQYV. The DNA of the CDR3 is TGTGCCACCAGCCTTGACAGGGAAGGCTACGAGCAGTACGTC.

This sequence joins TRBV5-1 and TRBJ2-1; 10 bases agree with TRBD2. Looked up from germline, CDR1 is SGHRS and CDR2 is YFSETQ. The CDR3 has 17 amino acids. J was trimmed by 6 bases and V by 4 bases; bases with no gene match: 13. The CDR3 region is CASSLTASSGSGNEQFF. CDR3 in DNA: TGCGCCAGCAGCCTAACCGCCTCTAGCGGGAGCGGCAATGAGCAGTTCTTC.

CDR3 bases: TGTGCCAGCAGTGTCCCCCTAGCGGGGTCTCCCGAGCAGTACGTC. It specifies CASSVPLAGSPEQYV. This rearrangement joins TRBV6-1 to TRBJ2-7; 9 nucleotides agree with TRBD2. The germline V gene has CDR1 MNHNS and CDR2 SASEGT. This CDR3 is 15 amino acids long. The J segment lost 6 bases and the V segment lost 4 bases, leaving 10 bases of the junction unmatched.

The chain joins TRBV29-1 to TRBJ1-4; D possibly corresponds to TRBD1 (6 bases). Trimming removed 3 bases from V and 6 bases from J, with 8 bases in between. The CDR3 contains 12 residues. Germline CDR1 and CDR2: SQVTM and ANQGSEA. The CDR3 nucleotides are TGCAGCGTTGACAGGGGTGATGAAAAACTGTTTTTT. Its translation is CSVDRGDEKLFF.

The chain carries TRBV18 and TRBJ2-1; the match to TRBD2 covers 8 bases. Germline CDR1 KGHSH, CDR2 LQKENI. The CDR3 runs to 15 residues. With 2 bases clipped from V and 4 bases from J, the junction kept 4 bases outside the gene matches. The CDR3 is CASSPEAGEYNEQFF. CDR3 DNA: TGTGCCAGCTCACCAGAAGCGGGGGAATACAATGAGCAGTTCTTC.

The chain recombines TRBV6-5 with TRBJ2-7; 12 bases fit TRBD2. Germline V gives CDR1 MNHEY, CDR2 SVGAGI. The CDR3 has 15 residues. The junction had 0 bases not matched to a gene; V was cut back by 2 bases and J by 1 base. In nucleotides, the CDR3 is TGTGCCAGCAGTTACCTAGCGGGAGGGTCCTACGAGCAGTACTTC. Encoded protein: CASSYLAGGSYEQYF.

The count of this clone is one. The gene calls are TRBV19 and TRBJ2-3; D might be TRBD2 (6 bases). CDR1 LNHDA and CDR2 SQIVND come from the germline V gene (reference sequence). The CDR3 has 18 amino acids. Trimming removed 4 bases at V and 6 bases at J, with 26 bases between. CDR3 amino acids: CASSTPGGAPARRDTQYF. The DNA of the CDR3 is TGTGCCAGTAGTACTCCCGGAGGGGCGCCGGCTAGGAGGGATACGCAGTATTTT.

This clone was found once. Other DNA sequences in this specimen translate into the identical CDR3. The chain joins TRBV7-9 to TRBJ1-1, with 8 bases matching TRBD1. This CDR3 is built from 14 residues. Losses at the gene ends were 3 bases for V and 1 base for J; bases not matched to a gene: 1. The V gene's germline CDR1 is SEHNR and CDR2 FQNEAQ (reference sequence). Written as DNA, the CDR3 is TGTGCCAGCAGCTTTGGACAGGGGAACACTGAAGCTTTCTTT. It specifies CASSFGQGNTEAFF.

The chain couples TRBV21-1 to TRBJ1-3. TRBV21-1 is shown as a pseudogene. The CDR3 sequence is 14 residues long. The CDR3 here is CASSHGSSGNTIYF. The CDR3 DNA is TGTGCCAGCAGCCACGGGAGCTCTGGAAACACCATATATTTT.

This chain joins TRBV4-3 and TRBJ2-3; 7 positions agree with TRBD1. This CDR3 is built from 15 residues. Looked up from germline, CDR1 is LGHNA and CDR2 is YSLEER. The ends lost 1 base at V and 1 base at J; junction bases unmatched: 2. This CDR3 is CASSQGGQRTDTQYF. CDR3 bases: TGCGCCAGCAGCCAAGGGGGACAGCGCACAGATACGCAGTATTTT.

The chain carries TRBV15 and TRBJ2-5; a weak D match, TRBD2 (6 bases). The J call may be mistaken, given a closer DNA end match to TRBJ2-7. The CDR3 is made up of 15 amino acids. Germline CDR1 reads LNHNV; CDR2 reads YYDKDF (reference sequence). CDR3 region: CATSRETGTPYEQYF. The CDR3 nucleotides are TGTGCCACCAGCAGAGAAACCGGGACTCCCTACGAGCAGTACTTC.

As for this clone: Distinct nucleotide sequences in the sample also encode this CDR3. The chain recombines TRBV7-6 with TRBJ1-3; D gene unclear. Germline CDR1 and CDR2: SGHVS and FNYEAQ. Trimming stripped 1 base from V and 2 bases from J, with 6 bases between. This CDR3 contains 14 residues. CDR3 sequence: CASSLGGPGNTIYF. In DNA form, the CDR3 reads TGTGCCAGCAGCTTAGGAGGGCCTGGAAACACCATATATTTT. Filled out from reference TRBV7-6 and TRBJ1-3, the complete variable domain reads GAGVSQSPRYKVTKRGQDVALRCDPISGHVSLYWYRQALGQGPEFLTYFNYEAQQDKSGLPNDRFSAERPEGSISTLTIQRTEQRDSAMYRCASSLGGPGNTIYFGEGSWLTVV.

The genes are TRBV4-3 and TRBJ2-5; TRBD2 matches at 10 bases. The length of the CDR3 is 15 residues. CDR1 and CDR2 from the germline V gene are LGHNA and YSLEER. The junction had 1 base not matched to a gene; V was cut back by 0 bases and J by 3 bases. The CDR3 region has the DNA TGCGCCAGCAGCCAAGATCTAGCGGGGGAAGAGACCCAGTACTTC. The encoded protein is CASSQDLAGEETQYF.

The rearrangement links TRBV5-1 to TRBJ2-3; weak D call: TRBD2 (5 bases). Germline values: CDR1 SGHRS, CDR2 YFSETQ. V was cut by 1 base and J by 0 bases, with 18 bases left in between. CDR3 length: 18 amino acids. CDR3 nucleotide sequence: TGCGCCAGCAGCTTGTCCGCGTCTCAGCGGTCTAGCACAGATACGCAGTATTTT. It specifies CASSLSASQRSSTDTQYF.

This sequence joins TRBV10-3 and TRBJ2-1, with TRBD2 matching over 8 bases. V shed 5 bases and J 0 bases; nucleotides not matched to a gene: 15. From germline, CDR1 is ENHRY and CDR2 SYGVKD. The CDR3 is 19 amino acids. CDR3 loop: CAISPDSRLAQSSYNEQFF. CDR3 nucleotide sequence: TGTGCCATCAGTCCGGACAGTCGACTAGCGCAGAGCTCCTACAATGAGCAGTTCTTC.

The chain uses TRBV13 and TRBJ2-2; TRBD1 matches 9 bases. After removal of 0 bases from V and 1 base from J, the junction contained 0 bases not matched to a gene. Germline V gene lookup returns CDR1 PRHDT and CDR2 FYEKMQ (reference sequence). The CDR3 has 16 residues. The CDR3 protein is CASSLGTGGNTGELFF. CDR3 nucleotides: TGTGCCAGCAGCTTAGGGACAGGGGGGAACACCGGGGAGCTGTTTTTT.

This clone was counted only a few times. The chain couples TRBV20-1 to TRBJ2-5, with D possibly being TRBD2 (5 bases). Germline CDR1 reads DFQATT; CDR2 reads SNEGSKA (reference sequence). The CDR3 extends over 11 amino acids. Trimming stripped 6 bases from V and 5 bases from J, with 10 bases between. CDR3 residues: CSARGQETQYF. DNA for the CDR3: TGCAGTGCCCGCGGGCAGGAGACCCAGTACTTC.